The 27 T cell receptor beta chains reported below all come from one sample, sequenced in a study of blood T cell repertoires in COVID-19. Some clones are missing from TCRdb's copy, which holds only in-frame ones; the method was immunoSEQ multiplex PCR. This table holds some 340,000 clones, roughly four fifths found once. Source material: PBMCs or T cells enriched from blood (not recorded which). Receptor source: a woman aged 45-65 years who had recovered from COVID-19.

The rearrangement uses TRBV7-2 and TRBJ1-1; D not certain. CDR1 and CDR2 from the germline V gene are SGHTA and FQGNSA. V dropped 4 bases and J dropped 0 bases, with 12 bases sitting between them. The CDR3 consists of 15 residues. The CDR3 spells CASSSQGRVNTEAFF. The CDR3 DNA reads TGTGCCAGCAGCTCCCAAGGCCGGGTGAACACTGAAGCTTTCTTT.

This clone came up a few times. The chain carries TRBV6-5 and TRBJ1-5; D unclear. Between the trimmed V and J ends, which lost 11 bases and 5 bases, there was a span of 13 bases. The CDR3 is 12 residues long. Germline-derived CDR1 and CDR2 are MNHEY and SVGAGI. The CDR3 protein is CAAGGQDQPQHF. The CDR3 DNA reads TGTGCCGCGGGCGGGCAGGATCAGCCCCAGCATTTT.

V and J are TRBV5-1 and TRBJ2-1; no clear D. There are 14 residues in the CDR3. The germline V gene encodes CDR1 SGHRS and CDR2 YFSETQ. The V and J ends lost 4 bases and 5 bases respectively, with 13 bases between them. The CDR3 sequence: CASSLSDWNNEQFF. CDR3 coding DNA: TGCGCCAGCAGCCTTTCCGACTGGAACAATGAGCAGTTCTTC.

This chain uses TRBV7-2 with TRBJ2-1, with 10 bases lining up with TRBD2. The length of the CDR3 is 16 residues. CDR1 and CDR2 from the germline V gene are SGHTA and FQGNSA. J lost 6 bases, V lost 5 bases, and 10 bases had no gene match. CDR3 residues: CASSPPRLAGTNEQFF. Written as DNA, the CDR3 is TGTGCCAGCAGCCCTCCCCGACTAGCGGGCACCAATGAGCAGTTCTTC.

V usage is TRBV5-6 and J usage is TRBJ1-2; 12 bases are a match to TRBD1. Germline loops: CDR1 SGHDT, CDR2 YYEEEE. This CDR3 region has 15 residues. The V segment lost 6 bases and the J segment 4 bases; nucleotides outside the gene matches: 7. As DNA, the CDR3 is TGTGCCAGCATTGGGGACAGGGGGCGCGGCTATGGCTACACCTTC. This codes for CASIGDRGRGYGYTF.

This clone was picked up one time. The CDR3 DNA sequence: TGTGCCAGCAGCCAAAGGGACTTCACTGAAGCTTTCTTT. Amino acids: CASSQRDFTEAFF. The V call is TRBV11-3, the J call TRBJ1-1, with a tentative D call TRBD1 (5 bases). CDR1 and CDR2 from the germline V gene are SGHNT and YENEEA. The CDR3 spans 13 residues. The ends were cut back, 5 bases at V and 4 bases at J, with 11 bases in the middle.

The V and J genes are TRBV7-2 and TRBJ1-2; D is possibly TRBD1 (5 bases). The CDR3 loop spans 14 amino acids. Germline loops: CDR1 SGHTA, CDR2 FQGNSA. Trimming pared 5 bases from V and 5 bases from J, leaving 15 bases between. The CDR3 DNA sequence: TGTGCCAGCAGCCCAAATACAGGTCCGTATGGCTACACCTTC. The encoded protein is CASSPNTGPYGYTF. Drawing the rest from reference TRBV7-2 and TRBJ1-2, the complete variable domain is GAGVSQSPSNKVTEKGKDVELRCDPISGHTALYWYRQSLGQGLEFLIYFQGNSAPDKSGLPSDRFSAERTGGSVSTLTIQRTQQEDSAVYLCASSPNTGPYGYTFGSGTRLTVV.

This chain links TRBV10-3 with TRBJ1-2; unclear D gene. Trimming shortened V by 1 base and J by 8 bases, and 14 bases separated the two germline ends. This CDR3 region has 14 residues. Germline assignment: CDR1 ENHRY and CDR2 SYGVKD. Here the CDR3 reads CAISEYRTGEGYTF. CDR3 sequence (DNA): TGTGCCATCAGTGAGTACCGGACGGGAGAGGGCTACACCTTC.

V is TRBV6-5 and J is TRBJ2-2, with TRBD1 matching 7 bases. The CDR3 is made up of 15 amino acids. Germline CDR1 reads MNHEY; CDR2 reads SVGAGI. Losses at the gene ends were 5 bases for V and 0 bases for J; bases not matched to a gene: 3. CDR3 amino acids: CASSTGTANTGELFF. In DNA, the CDR3 is TGTGCCAGCAGTACCGGGACAGCGAACACCGGGGAGCTGTTTTTT.

Turning to this clone: This same CDR3 is encoded by further DNA sequences in the sample. The genes are TRBV6-5 and TRBJ2-7, with 7 bases fitting TRBD1. There are 13 residues in the CDR3. Germline CDR1 MNHEY, CDR2 SVGAGI. V trimming: 6 bases; J trimming: 3 bases; junction bases outside the gene matches: 5. CDR3 DNA: TGTGCCAGCAGCTACCGGGACAGCTACGAGCAGTACTTC. It translates to CASSYRDSYEQYF.

The chain links TRBV7-9 to TRBJ1-2, with 10 bases that match TRBD1. This CDR3 comprises 15 residues. Germline V gene lookup returns CDR1 SEHNR and CDR2 FQNEAQ (reference sequence). V trimming: 5 bases; J trimming: 0 bases; junction bases outside the gene matches: 3. The CDR3, as DNA: TGTGCCAGCAGCCCTGACAGGGGGCCTAACTATGGCTACACCTTC. Translating gives CASSPDRGPNYGYTF.

This clone was detected ten times or more. This chain connects TRBV6-1 to TRBJ1-1; D remains ambiguous. Germline assignment: CDR1 MNHNS and CDR2 SASEGT. V lost 1 base, J lost 1 base, and 7 bases lay in between. This CDR3 contains 14 residues. Written as DNA, the CDR3 is TGTGCCAGCAGTGAAGGGGGAGGGAACACTGAAGCTTTCTTT. Translating it yields CASSEGGGNTEAFF.

V usage is TRBV5-1 and J usage is TRBJ2-1; D unresolved. The CDR3 length is 15 residues. Trimming pared 4 bases from V and 10 bases from J, leaving 21 bases between. Germline CDR1 SGHRS, CDR2 YFSETQ. The CDR3 sequence: CASSLNSGIFGEQFF. CDR3 in DNA: TGCGCCAGCAGCCTGAATTCCGGAATATTCGGGGAGCAGTTCTTC.

This chain uses TRBV27 with TRBJ1-3; TRBD1 aligns across 7 bases. The germline V gene has CDR1 MNHEY and CDR2 SMNVEV (reference sequence). The ends lost 4 bases at V and 3 bases at J; junction bases unmatched: 6. The CDR3 sequence is 15 residues long. As DNA, the CDR3 is TGTGCCAGCAGTTCCACAGGGGCTTTTGGAAACACCATATATTTT. It encodes CASSSTGAFGNTIYF.

The chain links TRBV28 to TRBJ1-2, with D possibly being TRBD1 (5 bases). The germline V gene has CDR1 MDHEN and CDR2 SYDVKM. The CDR3 covers 15 residues. Trimming took 8 bases from V and 2 from J, leaving 18 bases between them. CDR3 DNA sequence: TGTGCCAGCCAAACCGGGGGTCGGCTAAACTATGGCTACACCTTC. Protein product: CASQTGGRLNYGYTF.

The chain links TRBV27 to TRBJ1-6; TRBD1 might be the D (5 bases). Germline V lookup: CDR1 MNHEY, CDR2 SMNVEV (reference sequence). The CDR3 runs to 14 residues. V lost 7 bases, J lost 5 bases, and 12 bases lay in between. Here the CDR3 reads CASTRRGHNSPLHF. CDR3 nucleotides: TGTGCCAGCACCAGAAGGGGTCATAATTCACCCCTCCACTTT.

The gene calls are TRBV11-3 and TRBJ2-2; TRBD2 matches at 7 bases. J lost 5 bases, V lost 0 bases, and 6 bases had no gene match. From germline, CDR1 is SGHNT and CDR2 YENEEA. This CDR3 contains 16 residues. The CDR3 region is CASSLDSGLETGELFF. For the CDR3, the DNA is TGTGCCAGCAGCTTAGATAGCGGACTAGAGACCGGGGAGCTGTTTTTT.

The rearrangement uses TRBV6-2 or TRBV6-3 and TRBJ2-1, with 12 bases identical to TRBD2. This CDR3 is 17 amino acids long. J gave up 7 bases and V 2 bases, and 9 bases lay outside the gene matches. The germline gives CDR1 MNHEY, CDR2 SVGEGT. CDR3 region: CASSYLLLAGGDNEQFF. DNA of the CDR3: TGTGCCAGCAGTTACCTCCTACTAGCGGGGGGTGATAATGAGCAGTTCTTC.

This sequence joins TRBV7-8 and TRBJ2-7; 8 bases fit TRBD1. With 2 bases clipped from V and 1 base from J, the junction kept 4 bases outside the gene matches. CDR1 SGHVS and CDR2 FQNEAQ come from the germline V gene. This CDR3 is 15 amino acids long. CDR3 nucleotide sequence: TGTGCCAGCAGCTTAACCGACAGGGGTTCCTACGAGCAGTACTTC. Translated: CASSLTDRGSYEQYF.

The CDR3 DNA reads as TGCGCCAGCAGCTTGGAGGGACAGGGTCCAGATACGCAGTATTTT. It yields the protein CASSLEGQGPDTQYF. The V call is TRBV5-1, the J call TRBJ2-3, with TRBD1 identical over 9 bases. J gave up 4 bases and V 0 bases, and 3 bases lay outside the gene matches. The CDR3 runs to 15 residues. CDR1 and CDR2 from the germline V gene are SGHRS and YFSETQ.

The chain recombines TRBV7-2 with TRBJ1-2; the match to TRBD1 covers 12 bases. The CDR3 spans 16 residues. Trimming at V came to 4 bases and at J to 6 bases, leaving 9 bases not matched to a gene. The germline V gene has CDR1 SGHTA and CDR2 FQGNSA. The CDR3, as DNA: TGTGCCAGCAGCTCGCCGGGACAGGGGGCGTCGGATGGCTACACCTTC. This gives the protein CASSSPGQGASDGYTF.

The V gene is TRBV7-9, the J gene TRBJ1-2; D may be TRBD1 (5 bases). This CDR3 contains 12 residues. Germline V gene lookup returns CDR1 SEHNR and CDR2 FQNEAQ (reference sequence). The V end lost 5 bases, the J end lost 5 bases, and 9 bases lay between the germline ends. The CDR3 spells CASSQQVYGYTF. In DNA form, the CDR3 reads TGTGCCAGCAGCCAACAGGTATATGGCTACACCTTC.

The rearrangement links TRBV9 to TRBJ2-2, with D hard to call. The CDR3 covers 13 residues. V lost 0 bases and J 7 bases, leaving 7 bases between the germline ends. Germline CDR1 reads SGDLS; CDR2 reads YYNGEE. The CDR3 sequence: CASSVVQYGELFF. As DNA, the CDR3 is TGTGCCAGCAGCGTAGTTCAGTACGGGGAGCTGTTTTTT. Variable domain in full (rest from reference TRBV9 and TRBJ2-2): DSGVTQTPKHLITATGQRVTLRCSPRSGDLSVYWYQQSLDQGLQFLIQYYNGEERAKGNILERFSAQQFPDLHSELNLSSLELGDSALYFCASSVVQYGELFFGEGSRLTVL.

V and J are TRBV7-3 and TRBJ2-7; TRBD2 aligns across 8 bases. This CDR3 has 17 amino acids. Per germline, CDR1 SGHTA and CDR2 FQGTGA. Losses at the gene ends were 5 bases for V and 1 base for J; bases not matched to a gene: 13. CDR3 nucleotide sequence: TGTGCCAGCAGCCGGGTATCCGTTAGCGGGAAATCCTACGAGCAGTACTTC. Protein product: CASSRVSVSGKSYEQYF.

V usage is TRBV5-1 and J usage is TRBJ2-7; D is possibly TRBD2 (5 bases). This CDR3 is 15 amino acids long. Trimming removed 0 bases at V and 3 bases at J, with 13 bases between. CDR1 is SGHRS and CDR2 is YFSETQ in the germline V gene. CDR3 coding DNA: TGCGCCAGCAGCTTGGAGACACTTGGAGGCTACGAGCAGTACTTC. Its translation is CASSLETLGGYEQYF.

The rearrangement joins TRBV12-3 or TRBV12-4 to TRBJ1-2; D is uncertain. The CDR3 loop spans 13 amino acids. V was trimmed by 3 bases and J by 2 bases, leaving 7 bases between them. CDR3 nucleotides: TGTGCCAGCAGTTTTGGGCGAAACTATGGCTACACCTTC. Translating it yields CASSFGRNYGYTF.

This clone was picked up one time. The chain is built from TRBV18 and TRBJ1-2; 8 nucleotides line up with TRBD1. Germline CDR1 KGHSH, CDR2 LQKENI. This CDR3 spans 14 amino acids. J was trimmed by 7 bases and V by 3 bases; bases with no gene match: 7. CDR3 coding DNA: TGTGCCAGCTCACCTAACGGACAGGGTGGTGGCTACACCTTC. Its protein product is CASSPNGQGGGYTF.